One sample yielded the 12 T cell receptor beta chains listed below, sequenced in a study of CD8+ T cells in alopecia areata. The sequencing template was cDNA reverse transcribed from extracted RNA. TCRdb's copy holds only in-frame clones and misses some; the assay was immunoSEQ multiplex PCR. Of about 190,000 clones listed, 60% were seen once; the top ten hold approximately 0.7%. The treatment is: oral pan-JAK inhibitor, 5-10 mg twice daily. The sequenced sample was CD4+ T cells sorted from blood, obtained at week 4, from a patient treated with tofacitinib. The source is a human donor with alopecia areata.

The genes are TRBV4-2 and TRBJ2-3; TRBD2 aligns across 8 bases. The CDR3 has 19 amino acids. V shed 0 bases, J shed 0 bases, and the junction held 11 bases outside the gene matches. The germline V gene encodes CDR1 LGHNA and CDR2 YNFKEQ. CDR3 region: CASSQDGSSPSGSTDTQYF. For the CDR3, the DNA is TGTGCCAGCAGCCAAGATGGCAGTTCGCCTAGCGGGAGCACAGATACGCAGTATTTT.

The CDR3 region is CSVGWGPHEQYF. CDR3 coding DNA: TGCAGCGTTGGTTGGGGTCCTCACGAGCAGTACTTC. This chain uses TRBV29-1 with TRBJ2-7, with unresolved D. The CDR3 covers 12 residues. V dropped 4 bases and J dropped 5 bases, with 12 bases sitting between them. CDR1 is SQVTM, CDR2 ANQGSEA, per germline.

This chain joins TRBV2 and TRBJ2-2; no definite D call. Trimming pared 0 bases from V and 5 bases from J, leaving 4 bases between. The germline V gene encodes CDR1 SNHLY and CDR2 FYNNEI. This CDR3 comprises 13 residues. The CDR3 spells CASSEARTGELFF. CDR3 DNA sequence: TGTGCCAGCAGTGAAGCGAGAACCGGGGAGCTGTTTTTT.

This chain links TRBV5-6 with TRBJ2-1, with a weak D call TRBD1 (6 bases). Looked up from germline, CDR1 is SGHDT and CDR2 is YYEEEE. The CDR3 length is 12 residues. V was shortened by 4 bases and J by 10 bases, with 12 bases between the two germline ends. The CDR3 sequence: CASSRRTGEQFF. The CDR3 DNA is TGTGCCAGCAGCAGAAGAACAGGGGAGCAGTTCTTC.

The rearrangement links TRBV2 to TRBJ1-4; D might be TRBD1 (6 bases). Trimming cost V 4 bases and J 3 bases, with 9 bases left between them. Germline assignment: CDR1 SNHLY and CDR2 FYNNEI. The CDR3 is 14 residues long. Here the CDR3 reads CASSAWTANEKLFF. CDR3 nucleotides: TGTGCCAGCAGTGCCTGGACAGCTAATGAAAAACTGTTTTTT.

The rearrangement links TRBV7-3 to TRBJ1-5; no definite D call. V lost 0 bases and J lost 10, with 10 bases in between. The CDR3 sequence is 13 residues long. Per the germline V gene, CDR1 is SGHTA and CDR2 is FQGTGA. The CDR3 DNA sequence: TGTGCCAGCAGCTTAACTATAACCGGACCCCAGCATTTT. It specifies CASSLTITGPQHF.

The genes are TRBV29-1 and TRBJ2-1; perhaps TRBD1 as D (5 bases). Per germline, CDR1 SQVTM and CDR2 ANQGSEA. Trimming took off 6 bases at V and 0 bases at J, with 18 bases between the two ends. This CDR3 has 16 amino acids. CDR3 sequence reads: CSVLKFDRASYNEQFF. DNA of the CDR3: TGCAGCGTCCTAAAATTCGACAGAGCCTCCTACAATGAGCAGTTCTTC.

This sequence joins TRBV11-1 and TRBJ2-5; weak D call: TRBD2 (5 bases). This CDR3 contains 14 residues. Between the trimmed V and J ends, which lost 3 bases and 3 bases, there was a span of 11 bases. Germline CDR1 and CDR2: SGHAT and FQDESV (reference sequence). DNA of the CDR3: TGTGCCAGCAGCTTCCAAGGACTGAAAGAGACCCAGTACTTC. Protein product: CASSFQGLKETQYF.

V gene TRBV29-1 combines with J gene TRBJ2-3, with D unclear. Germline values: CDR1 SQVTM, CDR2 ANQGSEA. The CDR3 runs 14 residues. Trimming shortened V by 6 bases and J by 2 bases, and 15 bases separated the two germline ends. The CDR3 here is CSVKTNTITDTQYF. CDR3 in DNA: TGCAGCGTCAAAACTAACACGATCACAGATACGCAGTATTTT.

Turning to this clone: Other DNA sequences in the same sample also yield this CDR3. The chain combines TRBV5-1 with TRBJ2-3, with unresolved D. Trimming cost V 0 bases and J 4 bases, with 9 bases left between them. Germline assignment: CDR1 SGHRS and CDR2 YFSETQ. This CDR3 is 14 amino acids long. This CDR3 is CASSLEGGADTQYF. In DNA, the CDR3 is TGCGCCAGCAGCTTGGAAGGTGGCGCAGATACGCAGTATTTT.

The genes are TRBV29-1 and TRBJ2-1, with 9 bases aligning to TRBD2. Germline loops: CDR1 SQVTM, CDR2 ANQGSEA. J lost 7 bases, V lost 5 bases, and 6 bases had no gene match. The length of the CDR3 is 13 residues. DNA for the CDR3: TGCAGCGTTTCTAGCGGGACGAGGAATGAGCAGTTCTTC. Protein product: CSVSSGTRNEQFF.

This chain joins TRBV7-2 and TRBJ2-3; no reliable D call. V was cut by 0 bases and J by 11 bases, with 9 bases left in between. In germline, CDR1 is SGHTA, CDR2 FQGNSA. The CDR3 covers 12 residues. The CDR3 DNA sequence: TGTGCCAGCAGCTTAGCAGGCGTAGGGCAGTATTTT. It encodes CASSLAGVGQYF.